This entry describes one T cell receptor (beta chain). Its antigen is unidentified. The junction had 0 bases not matched to a gene; V was cut back by 3 bases and J by 0 bases. The germline V gene has CDR1 SGHKS and CDR2 YYEKEE (reference sequence). CDR3 size: 14 residues. This sample stems from a study of cytomegalovirus exposure and HLA in healthy donors. Study-level results: As was reported, the classifier diagnosed cytomegalovirus status with high specificity and sensitivity. Some TCR beta chains (roughly 150 of them) were listed as cytomegalovirus-associated.

The protocol was immunoSEQ multiplex PCR, while the TCRdb copy is restricted to in-frame clones and leaves out a portion. The table has 150,000 to 200,000 clones, around four fifths seen once. The receptor was isolated from a man aged 25 to 45 in good health and CMV-seropositive. The V gene is TRBV5-5, the J gene TRBJ2-7; 10 positions match TRBD1. Sequencing used PBMCs. The CDR3 DNA reads as TGTGCCAGCAGCTGGACAGGGGGCTCCTACGAGCAGTACTTC. This sequence encodes CASSWTGGSYEQYF. The full variable domain, with the rest looked up from reference TRBV5-5 and TRBJ2-7, is DAGVTQSPTHLIKTRGQQVTLRCSPISGHKSVSWYQQVLGQGPQFIFQYYEKEERGRGNFPDRFSARQFPNYSSELNVNALLLGDSALYLCASSWTGGSYEQYFGPGTRLTVT.